The 5 T cell receptor beta chains in this list originate from one sample, sequenced in a study of cytomegalovirus exposure and HLA in healthy donors. The PCR made use of 60 Vbeta and 13 Jbeta primers. Some clones are missing from TCRdb's copy, which holds only in-frame ones; the method was immunoSEQ multiplex PCR. The sample records about 59,000 clones, about 83% being singletons. Sequencing was done on a sample of PBMCs. The receptor set was obtained from a human donor in good health.

This clone has just a few counts. CDR3 residues: CASTQGRAEYNEQFF. The CDR3 region has the DNA TGTGCCAGCACCCAGGGAAGGGCTGAGTATAATGAGCAGTTCTTC. This sequence joins TRBV7-2 and TRBJ2-1; TRBD1 is a possible D gene (5 bases). V was pared by 7 bases and J by 7 bases, with 20 bases between. The germline V gene has CDR1 SGHTA and CDR2 FQGNSA. The CDR3 consists of 15 residues.

The rearrangement uses TRBV6-5 and TRBJ2-7, with 7 bases identical to TRBD2. The CDR3 is 13 residues long. V trimming: 4 bases; J trimming: 3 bases; junction bases outside the gene matches: 3. The germline V gene encodes CDR1 MNHEY and CDR2 SVGAGI. CDR3 protein: CASSLRESYEQYF. CDR3 nucleotide sequence: TGTGCCAGCAGTTTGCGGGAGAGCTACGAGCAGTACTTC.

The chain is built from TRBV9 and TRBJ2-5, with TRBD2 as a possible D gene (5 bases). The CDR3 totals 15 residues. V was clipped by 0 bases and J by 3 bases, with 12 bases between them. From germline, CDR1 is SGDLS and CDR2 YYNGEE. The CDR3 DNA reads TGTGCCAGCAGCGTAGGGGGAGCCCCCGAAGAGACCCAGTACTTC. It yields the protein CASSVGGAPEETQYF. The full variable domain, in which reference TRBV9 and TRBJ2-5 provide the parts outside the CDR3, is DSGVTQTPKHLITATGQRVTLRCSPRSGDLSVYWYQQSLDQGLQFLIQYYNGEERAKGNILERFSAQQFPDLHSELNLSSLELGDSALYFCASSVGGAPEETQYFGPGTRLLVL.

The chain couples TRBV7-3 to TRBJ2-1; TRBD2 might be the D (5 bases). Trimming pared 1 base from V and 0 bases from J, leaving 10 bases between. The CDR3 covers 16 residues. CDR1 is SGHTA and CDR2 is FQGTGA in the germline V gene. CDR3 protein: CASSLKAARSYNEQFF. CDR3 coding DNA: TGTGCCAGCAGCTTAAAAGCGGCCCGCTCCTACAATGAGCAGTTCTTC. The full variable domain, rest sourced from reference TRBV7-3 and TRBJ2-1, is GAGVSQTPSNKVTEKGKYVELRCDPISGHTALYWYRQSLGQGPEFLIYFQGTGAADDSGLPNDRFFAVRPEGSVSTLKIQRTERGDSAVYLCASSLKAARSYNEQFFGPGTRLTVL.

This rearrangement joins TRBV5-6 to TRBJ2-7; TRBD2 matches at 10 bases. The length of the CDR3 is 18 residues. With 5 bases clipped from V and 1 base from J, the junction kept 15 bases outside the gene matches. Germline-derived CDR1 and CDR2 are SGHDT and YYEEEE. CDR3 in DNA: TGTGCCAGCAGTAGACTAGCGGGCATGTTTACCAATTCCTACGAGCAGTACTTC. It is translated as CASSRLAGMFTNSYEQYF.